This TCR beta chain was recovered during a study of early T cells in non-severe SARS-CoV-2 infection. Overall study: It was bulk RNA from unsorted whole blood that was sequenced, and the chains were unpaired.

As for this clonotype: What it recognizes is unknown.

Findings and caveats of the study: VDJdb-based annotation leaned toward anti-spike CD8 responses and missed private and CD4 specificities.

Germline assignment: CDR1 SGHRS and CDR2 YFSETQ. The CDR3 is 14 residues long. V was pared by 4 bases and J by 10 bases, with 7 bases of the junction left unmatched. Unique molecular identifiers tagged individual cDNA molecules. TCRdb re-called the 5' RACE reads with MiXCR, one entry per CDR3 protein. This repertoire shows about 61,000 distinct CDR3 sequences, more than 10% found once; its top ten account for about 1%. The source of this sequence is an adult who was a healthcare worker with PCR-confirmed SARS-CoV-2 infection or an uninfected control (not recorded which). The donor label of this sample is uncertain. The chain is built from TRBV5-1 and TRBJ2-3; the match to TRBD2 covers 12 bases. Sequencing used whole blood, obtained at baseline. CDR3 sequence reads: CASSPRTSGVAQYF. DNA for the CDR3: TGCGCCAGCAGCCCAAGGACTAGCGGGGTTGCGCAGTATTTT.